This T cell receptor (beta chain) is from a study of identifying expanded T cells in peripheral blood (dated by TCRdb to the late 2010s). With respect to the entire study: Technical replicates were generated by sequencing separate aliquots of the same genomic DNA pool, with four replicates compared pairwise.

No immune events such as infections were documented for the healthy donors during the collection period. Blood repertoires from healthy donors were used as a training cohort for calibrating time-dependent variance in a beta-binomial model of differential abundance of T-cell clones. The training cohort comprised 10 healthy donors, 3 female and 7 male. Donor ages ranged from about 29 to 70 years, with an average of around 45 years. Whole blood, obtained from a commercial supplier, was collected from each healthy donor at three time points spaced around two weeks apart. Genomic DNA was extracted from unsorted whole blood for immunosequencing. This clone showed up just a few times. There is no known antigen for this receptor. There are no base qualities to consult, and no much larger clone falls within one base. The immunoSEQ Assay, which relies on bias-controlled multiplex PCR amplification of genomic DNA, was used to profile TCRbeta CDR3 regions. Turning to the authors' computational methods: The absolute abundance of each unique TCRbeta CDR3 region was quantified after sequences were collapsed and filtered. Differential abundance was tested with a binomial (Fisher-equivalent) model and with a beta-binomial model adding time-dependent variance fitted from healthy donors. Clones with fewer than 5 combined templates were removed, and differential abundance was called for clones with a Benjamini-Hochberg FDR below 0.01. In the beta-binomial model, variance was expressed as a function of the total template count across the two samples, in the form v = (b*log(k)+a)^2. TCRdb took this table from immuneACCESS and kept in-frame rearrangements with V and J called. Such tables lack part of the clones; where checked against another copy, unresolved V genes explain under half of the gap, and the rest is unexplained. That table supplies the V and J calls and clone size; D and trimming were determined from the DNA. This sample lists approximately 140,000 clones; 75% to 90% were detected once. Jointly, the top ten make up about 8% of the sample.

The CDR3, from cysteine to phenylalanine, totals 17 residues. Just CDR3 DNA is preserved here, 51 bases in frame from base 1. V has 4 bases trimmed and J has 2 bases trimmed; junction bases matching no gene number 7. The germline V gene (reference sequence) supplies CDR1 MNHEY and CDR2 SMNVEV. Summary of the overall study and its limitations: Between technical replicates the binomial model flagged 0.9 to 1.5 differentially abundant clones, whereas over approximately two weeks the binomial model flagged about 15 and over about four weeks 19 to 20. Across all healthy-donor time intervals, the beta-binomial model significantly cut both the number of clones called differentially abundant and the false-positive rate. Across all healthy donors, variance in clone template counts between roughly two-week samples was found to increase significantly with total template count. The authors expected biological variance in healthy repertoires might increase further over much longer intervals such as months to years.

This receptor chain uses TRBV27 and TRBJ2-2; 10 bases in the middle match TRBD2. This receptor was identified in a person aged 18 to 75 in good health. The sample taken for sequencing was blood. CDR3 sequence: CASSSLLAGYNTGELFF. The DNA sequence is given as TGTGCCAGCAGTTCCTTACTAGCGGGATACAACACCGGGGAGCTGTTTTTT.